The clone carrying this T cell receptor (beta chain) was counted once. The data were taken from a study of cytomegalovirus exposure and HLA in healthy donors. Study in general: Drawn from HLA-typed donors, roughly 87 million unique TCRs were held in an early data release.

The CDR3 is 16 amino acids. Germline-derived CDR1 and CDR2 are SGHTA and FQGNSA. V lost 4 bases, J lost 6 bases, and 16 bases lay in between. 13 Jbeta primers and 60 Vbeta primers were used for the PCR. TCRdb's table, derived via immunoSEQ multiplex PCR, lists solely in-frame clones and lacks some. The sample has about 120,000 clones; roughly 80% are singletons. The chain links TRBV7-2 to TRBJ1-6, with a tentative D call TRBD1 (5 bases). Sample: PBMCs. The TCR comes from a female donor in good health and CMV-seropositive. CDR3 DNA: TGTGCCAGCAGCTACGGGTGGGCAAGGGGTAATTCACCCCTCCACTTT. This translates into CASSYGWARGNSPLHF.